These 11 T cell receptor beta chains were sequenced from one sample in a study of blood T cell repertoires in COVID-19. Method: immunoSEQ multiplex PCR; TCRdb's copy keeps in-frame clones and lacks some. The table shows about 88,000 clones, with roughly 87% occurring only once. The sample comprised peripheral blood. These receptors were collected from a male donor with acute or convalescent COVID-19.

The chain couples TRBV30 to TRBJ1-1; D might be TRBD1 (6 bases). There are 12 residues in the CDR3. CDR1 is GTSNPN, CDR2 SVGIG, per germline (reference sequence). Trimming removed 5 bases at V and 4 bases at J, with 11 bases between. CDR3 nucleotides: TGTGCCTGGTCCAGGGGTATCACTGAAGCTTTCTTT. It translates to CAWSRGITEAFF.

The CDR3 nucleotides read TGTGCCAGCAGTGCAACTAGCGGGGGTCAGTTCTTC. Translated, it gives CASSATSGGQFF. The V gene is TRBV2, the J gene TRBJ2-1, with 11 bases fitting TRBD2. The V and J ends lost 4 bases and 13 bases, in that order; junction bases with no gene match: 3. In germline, CDR1 is SNHLY, CDR2 FYNNEI. The CDR3 totals 12 residues.

This rearrangement joins TRBV27 to TRBJ2-1; possibly TRBD2 for D (6 bases). Trimming took off 6 bases at V and 4 bases at J, with 28 bases between the two ends. Germline CDR1 is MNHEY and CDR2 is SMNVEV (reference sequence). This CDR3 comprises 19 residues. The DNA for the CDR3 is TGTGCCAGCAGACCCCCGGCAGGGAGGAGGGGTAGCGCGTACAATGAGCAGTTCTTC. It translates to CASRPPAGRRGSAYNEQFF.

The gene calls are TRBV5-4 and TRBJ2-2; the match to TRBD2 covers 8 bases. This CDR3 has 16 amino acids. With V trimmed by 0 bases and J by 4 bases, 5 bases remained unmatched. Germline CDR1 is SGHNT and CDR2 is YYREEE (reference sequence). CDR3: CASSLAGGGPTGELFF. The CDR3 DNA follows: TGTGCCAGCAGCTTGGCCGGGGGGGGCCCCACCGGGGAGCTGTTTTTT. Together with reference TRBV5-4 and TRBJ2-2, the CDR3 gives the full variable domain: ETGVTQSPTHLIKTRGQQVTLRCSSQSGHNTVSWYQQALGQGPQFIFQYYREEENGRGNFPPRFSGLQFPNYSSELNVNALELDDSALYLCASSLAGGGPTGELFFGEGSRLTVL.

This clone was observed once. The chain uses TRBV6-2 or TRBV6-3 and TRBJ2-1; tentatively, D is TRBD1 (6 bases). Germline V gene sequence: CDR1 MNHEY, CDR2 SVGEGT. The CDR3 runs 15 residues. V lost 4 bases and J lost 4, with 14 bases in between. DNA of the CDR3: TGTGCCAGCAGTTCTCGAGGGGGTGCTTACAATGAGCAGTTCTTC. This translates into CASSSRGGAYNEQFF.

This chain connects TRBV5-4 to TRBJ1-2; 8 bases map to TRBD1. This CDR3 comprises 13 residues. Losses at the gene ends were 0 bases for V and 8 bases for J; bases not matched to a gene: 3. Germline V gene data show CDR1 as SGHNT and CDR2 as YYREEE (reference sequence). CDR3: CASSLADRGGYTF. The CDR3 DNA is TGTGCCAGCAGCTTGGCCGACAGGGGAGGCTACACCTTC.

This clone was seen a few times. The chain links TRBV13 to TRBJ1-6; 9 positions match TRBD1. V dropped 5 bases and J dropped 7; count of bases not matched to a gene: 6. This CDR3 is built from 15 residues. Germline values: CDR1 PRHDT, CDR2 FYEKMQ (reference sequence). This CDR3 is CASSDRTGENSPLHF. CDR3 bases: TGTGCCAGCAGCGACCGGACAGGGGAAAATTCACCCCTCCACTTT.

V is TRBV20-1 and J is TRBJ1-1; no clear D gene. Germline CDR1 is DFQATT and CDR2 is SNEGSKA (reference sequence). There are 11 residues in the CDR3. Trimming stripped 5 bases from V and 2 bases from J, with 6 bases between. The DNA of the CDR3 is TGCAGTGCTCCCAGTAACACTGAAGCTTTCTTT. Its protein product is CSAPSNTEAFF.

V and J are TRBV28 and TRBJ1-4; weak D call: TRBD1 (6 bases). V dropped 7 bases and J dropped 3 bases, with 15 bases sitting between them. The CDR3 is made up of 15 amino acids. CDR1 is MDHEN, CDR2 SYDVKM, per germline. The CDR3 bases are TGTGCCAGCACCCAGGCACAGGGCTCTAATGAAAAACTGTTTTTT. Protein product: CASTQAQGSNEKLFF.

This clone occurred a few times. The chain is built from TRBV7-9 and TRBJ1-1; TRBD1 agrees at 8 bases. V lost 5 bases to trimming and J lost 5 bases; unmatched junction nucleotides: 4. The CDR3 is 13 amino acids. Germline lookup yields CDR1 SEHNR and CDR2 FQNEAQ (reference sequence). CDR3 region: CASSPTGETEAFF. Written as DNA, the CDR3 is TGTGCCAGCAGCCCGACAGGGGAGACTGAAGCTTTCTTT. Full variable domain (rest looked up from reference TRBV7-9 and TRBJ1-1): DTGVSQNPRHKITKRGQNVTFRCDPISEHNRLYWYRQTLGQGPEFLTYFQNEAQLEKSRLLSDRFSAERPKGSFSTLEIQRTEQGDSAMYLCASSPTGETEAFFGQGTRLTVV.

The chain links TRBV5-4 to TRBJ2-2, with D maybe TRBD2 (6 bases). The CDR3 runs to 15 residues. Germline V gene sequence: CDR1 SGHNT, CDR2 YYREEE (reference sequence). Trimming cost V 9 bases and J 0 bases, with 15 bases left between them. The CDR3 region is CATQGTVANTGELFF. CDR3 DNA sequence: TGTGCCACACAAGGGACTGTCGCGAACACCGGGGAGCTGTTTTTT.